This TCR beta chain is from a study of T cell clones after liver transplantation. Study at large: Subjects received no induction therapy and standard immunosuppression until randomization at 12-24 months post-transplant. Tolerant meant at least one year fully off immunosuppression without liver enzymes above twice normal. Overall study findings and caveats: In most of the 8 subjects, circulating graft-donor-reactive CD4 TCRbeta sequences fell significantly after transplant. In two subjects, few donor cells limited the measurable donor-reactive repertoire.

Repertoires were generated with immunoSEQ multiplex PCR, while TCRdb's copy carries only in-frame clones and drops some. Among roughly 73,000 clones listed, around 80% were seen once. Germline V gene lookup returns CDR1 SGHDT and CDR2 YYEEEE. V was clipped by 0 bases and J by 13 bases, with 22 bases between them. The CDR3 is 15 amino acids. On this clone: Its target is not known.

The chain is built from TRBV5-6 and TRBJ1-2; the D gene is possibly TRBD1 (5 bases). The sample was CD4+ T cells from blood, taken before liver transplant. The sequence was collected from a human donor who received a liver transplant. The CDR3 reads CASSLGSGYSHVATF. As DNA, the CDR3 is TGTGCCAGCAGCTTGGGATCAGGGTATTCTCATGTGGCCACCTTC.